The 3 T cell receptor beta chains presented below share a single source sample, sequenced in a study of blood T cell repertoires in COVID-19 (dated by TCRdb to 2020 to 2022). The library was generated by the immunoSEQ multiplex PCR assay. TCRdb's version of the immuneACCESS table is confined to in-frame rearrangements and falls short of the full clone set. An unresolved V gene accounts for under half of the shortfall where checked; the remainder is of unknown origin. The sample table holds approximately 41,000 clones, of which 88% were seen once. 4.8% of the sample is held by the ten biggest clonotypes. Sequences were obtained from peripheral blood. The receptor set was obtained from a human donor in a cohort sampled during active COVID-19.

This sequence joins TRBV28 and TRBJ1-1; 8 bases are a match to TRBD1. V dropped 10 bases and J dropped 0; count of bases not matched to a gene: 10. Germline loops: CDR1 MDHEN, CDR2 SYDVKM. This CDR3 has 15 residues. The CDR3 loop reads CATQGATGMNTEAFF. Here the CDR3 DNA reads TGTGCCACCCAGGGGGCGACAGGGATGAACACTGAAGCTTTCTTT.

The chain combines TRBV5-8 with TRBJ2-1, with D perhaps matching TRBD1 (5 bases). Germline CDR1 reads SGHTS; CDR2 reads YDEGEE. Trimming removed 4 bases at V and 9 bases at J, with 11 bases between. This CDR3 has 12 residues. CDR3 region: CASSPTRGEQFF. As DNA, the CDR3 is TGTGCCAGCAGCCCTACAAGGGGTGAGCAGTTCTTC.

The V call is TRBV27, the J call TRBJ2-1; the match to TRBD2 covers 9 bases. With V trimmed by 6 bases and J by 4 bases, 10 bases remained unmatched. This CDR3 is built from 16 residues. Germline V CDR1 and CDR2: MNHEY, SMNVEV (reference sequence). The CDR3 DNA is TGTGCCAGCAGAAGAGCGGGAGGCCTTCTATACAATGAGCAGTTCTTC. Translation: CASRRAGGLLYNEQFF.